These T cell receptor beta chains were read from a single sample in a study of vaccination effects on CD4 cells after COVID-19. Antigens of these TCRs are unknown. Assay: immunoSEQ multiplex PCR; the TCRdb copy retains only in-frame clones and omits some. The sample holds approximately 25,000 clones, 72% seen once. The sample in question was CD4+ T cells from PBMCs cultured with SARS-CoV-2 spike peptides, obtained before COVID-19 vaccination. Source of these receptors: a human donor who received a COVID-19 vaccine. Both conserved end residues are trimmed from each CDR3. Each record gives: D gene, J gene, V gene, CDR3 protein. The D gene is left open where the match is weak.

D: -; J: TRBJ1-3; V: TRBV2; CDR3: ASRASTGTSGNTIY
D: TRBD1; J: TRBJ1-1; V: TRBV2; CDR3: ASGDRGTSEAF
D: TRBD1; J: TRBJ2-3; V: TRBV24-1; CDR3: ATSDSLGRGPPDTQY
D: TRBD2; J: TRBJ2-7; V: TRBV6-5; CDR3: ASRYTSGAYEQY
D: TRBD1; J: TRBJ2-6; V: TRBV29-1; CDR3: SVLDDGTGASGANVLT
D: -; J: TRBJ1-2; V: TRBV28; CDR3: AGAGAGGYT
D: -; J: TRBJ1-1; V: TRBV5-4; CDR3: ASSLWRGSNTEAF
D: -; J: TRBJ2-3; V: TRBV5-1; CDR3: ASSLAGDTITDTQY
D: -; J: TRBJ1-2; V: TRBV10-3; CDR3: AISASGEGYT
D: -; J: TRBJ2-1; V: TRBV5-4; CDR3: ASSGSGSGNFEQF
D: -; J: TRBJ1-5; V: TRBV18; CDR3: ASSPGQWPQH
D: -; J: TRBJ2-5; V: TRBV10-2; CDR3: ASSDQGEAGLGETQY
D: TRBD2; J: TRBJ2-7; V: TRBV6-2/TRBV6-3; CDR3: ASSPRSGLAVSYEQY
D: -; J: TRBJ2-5; V: TRBV5-1; CDR3: ASSWDLQETQY
D: -; J: TRBJ2-7; V: TRBV7-9; CDR3: ASSLEQGRSYEQY
D: -; J: TRBJ2-7; V: TRBV6-5; CDR3: ASSYGTFSYEQY
D: TRBD2; J: TRBJ2-7; V: TRBV3-1/TRBV3-2; CDR3: ASSQGLAGGSSYEQY
D: -; J: TRBJ2-5; V: TRBV21-1; CDR3: ASLLGTGLTQETQY
D: TRBD1; J: TRBJ1-1; V: TRBV5-4; CDR3: ASSGTGTANTEAF
D: TRBD1; J: TRBJ1-1; V: TRBV10-3; CDR3: AISETELGQRNTEAF
D: -; J: TRBJ1-1; V: TRBV18; CDR3: ASSVDRTEAF
D: -; J: TRBJ1-1; V: TRBV5-1; CDR3: ASSYDGFAF
D: TRBD1; J: TRBJ2-2; V: TRBV5-4; CDR3: ASSFGTGATGELF
D: TRBD1; J: TRBJ2-3; V: TRBV5-1; CDR3: ASSLGTGGGTDTQY
D: -; J: TRBJ1-6; V: TRBV9; CDR3: ASSPSLPGSNNSPLH
D: -; J: TRBJ2-3; V: TRBV3-1/TRBV3-2; CDR3: ASSRSGDHTDTQY
D: -; J: TRBJ1-4; V: TRBV12-3/TRBV12-4; CDR3: ASSLRVREKLF
D: -; J: TRBJ2-7; V: TRBV7-2; CDR3: ASSFTPGSSYEQY
D: -; J: TRBJ1-1; V: TRBV5-6; CDR3: ASSLARVTEAF
D: -; J: TRBJ2-2; V: TRBV5-1; CDR3: ASSLLLNTGELF
D: TRBD1; J: TRBJ1-5; V: TRBV6-5; CDR3: ATQLRTGGNQPQH
D: -; J: TRBJ2-1; V: TRBV5-4; CDR3: ASSPARGSSYNEQF
D: TRBD2; J: TRBJ2-1; V: TRBV6-2/TRBV6-3; CDR3: ASSLVLAGGDEQF
D: -; J: TRBJ2-3; V: TRBV18; CDR3: ASSPLATSPDTQY
D: -; J: TRBJ2-5; V: TRBV5-4; CDR3: ASSLLAGETQY
D: -; J: TRBJ1-4; V: TRBV24-1; CDR3: ARARRIGNEKLF
D: TRBD1; J: TRBJ2-1; V: TRBV5-1; CDR3: ASSLTGGRFNEQF
D: TRBD1; J: TRBJ2-5; V: TRBV6-1; CDR3: ASSELGTGETQY
D: -; J: TRBJ1-3; V: TRBV9; CDR3: ASSVASAAQGSGNTIY
D: -; J: TRBJ1-1; V: TRBV5-6; CDR3: ASSLTADTEAF
D: -; J: TRBJ2-1; V: TRBV19; CDR3: ASSRGRQEWSSYNEQF